One sample yielded the 6 T cell receptor beta chains listed below, sequenced in a study of cytomegalovirus exposure and HLA in healthy donors. PCR was performed using 60 Vbeta and 13 Jbeta primers. Clones were read by immunoSEQ multiplex PCR, and TCRdb kept only the in-frame ones, dropping some. The sample lists 110,000 to 150,000 clones, 80% to 90% seen once, with more than 2% in the top ten. Material: PBMCs. The receptor set was obtained from a boy aged 2 to 10 in good health and CMV-seronegative.

The sample holds a few counts of this clone. This chain links TRBV6-4 with TRBJ2-5, with 8 bases fitting TRBD2. The J call may be faulty, since TRBJ2-7 better matches the DNA end. There are 15 residues in the CDR3. Germline V gene sequence: CDR1 MRHNA, CDR2 SNTAGT. DNA of the CDR3: TGTGCCAGCAGCGCAGCGGGGGCTAGCTCCTACGAGCAGTACTTC. Its protein product is CASSAAGASSYEQYF.

V is TRBV4-1 and J is TRBJ1-1; no firm D call. Germline V lookup: CDR1 MGHRA, CDR2 YSYEKL. This CDR3 has 14 amino acids. The V end lost 5 bases, the J end lost 2 bases, and 12 bases lay between the germline ends. DNA for the CDR3: TGCGCCAGCAGCGCCCGACACATAAACACTGAAGCTTTCTTT. Its protein is CASSARHINTEAFF.

The V call is TRBV9, the J call TRBJ2-7; D gene ambiguous. Trimming pared 1 base from V and 6 bases from J, leaving 8 bases between. Germline V gene sequence: CDR1 SGDLS, CDR2 YYNGEE. CDR3 length: 12 amino acids. This CDR3 is CASSVYSGEQYF. The CDR3 bases are TGTGCCAGCAGCGTATACTCGGGCGAGCAGTACTTC.

J is TRBJ1-2 and V is TRBV5-4; D is perhaps TRBD1 (6 bases). CDR1 and CDR2 from the germline V gene are SGHNT and YYREEE (reference sequence). V lost 5 bases and J 2 bases, leaving 10 bases between the germline ends. The CDR3 sequence is 13 residues long. CDR3 in amino acids: CASRSDRNYGYTF. Written as DNA, the CDR3 is TGTGCCAGCAGATCGGACAGAAACTATGGCTACACCTTC.

J is TRBJ2-1 and V is TRBV11-2, with a weak D call TRBD2 (5 bases). The V gene lost 1 base and the J gene lost 8 bases, with 6 bases spanning the gap. The germline CDR1 and CDR2 sequences are SGHAT and FQNNGV. The CDR3 extends over 12 amino acids. Here the CDR3 DNA reads TGTGCCAGCAGCTTAGGGGGAGATGAGCAGTTCTTC. This translates into CASSLGGDEQFF.

V is TRBV6-5 and J is TRBJ1-2; maybe TRBD1 (6 bases). The CDR3 has 14 amino acids. Germline V gene lookup returns CDR1 MNHEY and CDR2 SVGAGI. Trimming took 6 bases from V and 2 from J, leaving 13 bases between them. The CDR3 loop reads CASSRQDRNYGYTF. In nucleotides, the CDR3 is TGTGCCAGCAGCCGCCAAGACAGGAACTATGGCTACACCTTC.